This T cell receptor (beta chain) was observed in a study of radiotherapy plus CTLA-4 blockade in lung cancer listed by TCRdb under 2018. About the study as a whole: Objective responses occurred in around 20% of enrolled patients, and approximately 34% achieved disease control.

Note on this clone: Its antigen target is currently unknown. The sample holds no much larger clone one base away, and base qualities are not on file.

The germline V gene gives CDR1 as MDHEN and CDR2 as SYDVKM. The CDR3 numbers 12 residues from cysteine through phenylalanine. Only the CDR3 DNA stays, 36 bases, in frame from base 1. Trimmed from V: 7 bases; trimmed from J: 6 bases; junction bases lacking a gene match: 4. The protocol used for the library was the immunoSEQ multiplex PCR assay. TCRdb obtained this table from immuneACCESS and retained in-frame rearrangements with V and J assigned. These tables miss some clones; where compared with another copy, unresolved V genes account for less than half of the shortfall, and the remainder is unexplained. This sample holds about 83,000 clones; around 79% were observed only once. The ten biggest clones cover 4% of the sample. Study-wide findings and limitations: Increased serum interferon-beta after radiation, together with early dynamic changes in blood T cell clones, were reported to be the strongest predictors of response. After treatment with radiotherapy and ipilimumab, TCR clones that originated in tumors expanded in peripheral blood.

The study evaluated CTLA-4 blockade (ipilimumab) given together with focal radiation therapy in patients who had chemo-refractory metastatic non-small-cell lung cancer. Here the chain combines TRBV28 and TRBJ1-2, and 8 junction bases match TRBD1. Sequenced material: peripheral blood, taken from a patient treated with radiotherapy plus ipilimumab. The sequence was obtained from a human donor with non-small cell lung cancer who had a partial response to radiotherapy plus ipilimumab. Some clones in this sample may be carry-over from other donors' samples. The nucleotides are TGTGCCAGCAAACAGACAGGGGATGGCTACACCTTC. Translation gives CASKQTGDGYTF.